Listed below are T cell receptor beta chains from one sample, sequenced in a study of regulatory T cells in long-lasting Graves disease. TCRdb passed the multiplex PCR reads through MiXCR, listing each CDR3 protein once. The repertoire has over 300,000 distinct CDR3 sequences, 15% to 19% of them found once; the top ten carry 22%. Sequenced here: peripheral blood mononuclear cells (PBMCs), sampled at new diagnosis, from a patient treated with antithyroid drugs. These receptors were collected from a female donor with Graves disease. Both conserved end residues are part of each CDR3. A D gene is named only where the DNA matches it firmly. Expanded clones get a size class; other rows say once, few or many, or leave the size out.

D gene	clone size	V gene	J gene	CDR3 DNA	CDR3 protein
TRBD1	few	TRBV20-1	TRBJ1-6	TGCAGTGCTGTGGTCGGGACAGGGGAGGGTTCACCCCTCCACTTT	CSAVVGTGEGSPLHF
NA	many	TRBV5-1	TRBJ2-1	TGCGCCAGCAGCGCGACCCGTGTCTCTTGGATCCCACTTTACAATGAGCAGTTCTTC	CASSATRVSWIPLYNEQFF
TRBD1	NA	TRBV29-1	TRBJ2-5	TGCAGCGAAACGACAGGGTACCAAGAGACCCAGTACTTC	CSETTGYQETQYF
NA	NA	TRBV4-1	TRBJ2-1	TGCGCCAGCAGCCTTCTGGACCCTAATGAGCAGTTCTTC	CASSLLDPNEQFF
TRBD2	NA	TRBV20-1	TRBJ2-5	TGCAGTGCTTGGACTGGTAGGGCTAGCGGGTTGAGGGAGACCCAGTACTTC	CSAWTGRASGLRETQYF
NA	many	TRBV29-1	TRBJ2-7	TGCAGCGTTGAAGGTGGTGCTGGAACCTTCTACGAGCAGTACTTC	CSVEGGAGTFYEQYF
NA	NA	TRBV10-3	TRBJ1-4	TGTGCCATCAGCGCCGGGACGGGGATCGGGAAACTGTTTTTT	CAISAGTGIGKLFF
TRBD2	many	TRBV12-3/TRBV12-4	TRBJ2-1	TGTGCCAGCAGTTTAAGGCTAGCGGGAGGCAATGAGCAGTTCTTC	CASSLRLAGGNEQFF
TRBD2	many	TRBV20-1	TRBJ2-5	TGCAGTGCTAGGGGGACTAGCGGGAGGGGGCTCGGGGAGACCCAGTACTTC	CSARGTSGRGLGETQYF
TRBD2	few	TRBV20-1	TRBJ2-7	TGCAGTGCTGAAACCGGGACTAGGGGCGAGCAGTACTTC	CSAETGTRGEQYF
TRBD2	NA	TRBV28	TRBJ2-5	TGTGCCAGCAGTCCCCTCGGACTAGCGAAAGAGACCCAGTACTTC	CASSPLGLAKETQYF
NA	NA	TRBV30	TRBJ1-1	TGTGCCTGGAGTGTACAGTTTGGACGCATCCGGGACACTGAAGCTTTCTTT	CAWSVQFGRIRDTEAFF
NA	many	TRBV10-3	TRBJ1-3	TGTGCCATCACCGACAGTATCTCTGGAAACACCATATATTTT	CAITDSISGNTIYF
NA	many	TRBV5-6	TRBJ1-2	TGTGCCAGCAGCTTGGGTCCGGCGGCCCATGGCTACACCTTC	CASSLGPAAHGYTF
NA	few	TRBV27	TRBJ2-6	TGTGCCAGCAGTGCCCCCCGTGGGGCCAACGTCCTGACTTTC	CASSAPRGANVLTF
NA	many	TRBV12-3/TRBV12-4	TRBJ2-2	TGTGCCAGCAGTTTAAGGCAGGGTCACACCGGGGAGCTGTTTTTT	CASSLRQGHTGELFF
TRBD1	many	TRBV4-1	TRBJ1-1	TGCGCCAGCAGCCAGCGGGGGACAGGTGGGAACACTGAAGCTTTCTTT	CASSQRGTGGNTEAFF
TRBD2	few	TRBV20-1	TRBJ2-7	TGCAGTGCTCTACGGACTAGCGGCTACGAGCAGTACTTC	CSALRTSGYEQYF
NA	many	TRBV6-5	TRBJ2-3	TGTGCCAGCAGTTACGCCCCATCCCCCGGGGGCGACACAGATACGCAGTATTTT	CASSYAPSPGGDTDTQYF
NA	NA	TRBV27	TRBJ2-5	TGTGCCAGCAGTTTATCCGGGGCGCGGTGGGAGACCCAGTACTTC	CASSLSGARWETQYF
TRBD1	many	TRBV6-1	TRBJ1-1	TGTGCCACCATGGACAGGGGGCAAGGTGAAGCTTTCTTT	CATMDRGQGEAFF
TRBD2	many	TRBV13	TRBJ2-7	TGTGCCAGCAGCTTACCGTCTAGCGGTTCCTACGAGCAGTACTTC	CASSLPSSGSYEQYF
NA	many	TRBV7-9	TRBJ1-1	TGTGCCAGCAGCTCGATGGGACGGGACAATGAAGCTTTCTTT	CASSSMGRDNEAFF
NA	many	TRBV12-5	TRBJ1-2	TGTGCTAGTGGCCCTTCGCGAGCAAACTATGGCTACACCTTC	CASGPSRANYGYTF
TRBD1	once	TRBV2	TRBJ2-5	TGTGCCAGCAGGTCCGCCAGGGGGCGAACGGAGACCCAGTACTTC	CASRSARGRTETQYF
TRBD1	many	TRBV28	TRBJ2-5	TGTGCCAGCAGTTTACCCCTGGACAGGCCAGAAGAGACCCAGTACTTC	CASSLPLDRPEETQYF
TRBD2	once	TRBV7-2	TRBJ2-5	TGTGCCAGCAGTCCCGGGACTAGCTTAGAGACCCAGTACTTC	CASSPGTSLETQYF
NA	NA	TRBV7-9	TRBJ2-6	TGTGCCAGCAGCCACCCCTACTTGGAGAGCTCTGGGGCCAACGTCCTGACTTTC	CASSHPYLESSGANVLTF
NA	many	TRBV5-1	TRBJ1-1	TGCGCCAGCAGCTTTGCGGGCCTCGAGTGGCTCACACAACCTGAAGCTTTCTTT	CASSFAGLEWLTQPEAFF
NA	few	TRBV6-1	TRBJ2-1	TGTGCCAGCACCCGTAACATGAGGGAGCGGCAGTTCTTC	CASTRNMRERQFF